Shown below are 21 T cell receptor beta chains from a single sample sequenced in a study of OX40 agonist ivuxolimab in advanced cancers. Method: immunoSEQ multiplex PCR; TCRdb's copy keeps in-frame clones and lacks some. The sample lists fewer than 45,000 clones, roughly nine tenths occurring once. The sequencing used CD4+ or CD8+ T cells sorted from blood, collected in a trial of the OX40 agonist ivuxolimab. The receptors shown here come from an adult with an advanced solid tumor such as melanoma, head and neck, liver or kidney cancer.

This chain connects TRBV10-3 to TRBJ1-2; 9 bases agree with TRBD1. V gave up 5 bases and J gave up 6 bases; unmatched junction bases: 10. The CDR3 is 15 amino acids. The germline V gene encodes CDR1 ENHRY and CDR2 SYGVKD. The CDR3: CAISSLGTGMDGYTF. Here the CDR3 DNA reads TGTGCCATCAGTTCCCTCGGGACAGGGATGGATGGCTACACCTTC.

The rearrangement joins TRBV6-5 to TRBJ1-1; D gene uncertain. Germline CDR1 and CDR2: MNHEY and SVGAGI. The CDR3 runs 14 residues. V was shortened by 0 bases and J by 1 base, with 6 bases between the two germline ends. The CDR3 coding sequence is TGTGCCAGCAGTTACTCTAAGGGGAACACTGAAGCTTTCTTT. Its protein product is CASSYSKGNTEAFF.

The chain combines TRBV19 with TRBJ1-1, with D tentatively TRBD1 (5 bases). Germline assignment: CDR1 LNHDA and CDR2 SQIVND (reference sequence). There are 14 residues in the CDR3. V was clipped by 6 bases and J by 1 base, with 12 bases between them. CDR3 protein: CASRPGPPNTEAFF. DNA for the CDR3: TGTGCCAGTAGACCGGGACCACCGAACACTGAAGCTTTCTTT.

This sequence joins TRBV6-5 and TRBJ2-7; no clear D gene. Trimming removed 0 bases at V and 4 bases at J, with 13 bases between. CDR1 is MNHEY and CDR2 is SVGAGI in the germline V gene. The CDR3 contains 15 residues. As DNA, the CDR3 is TGTGCCAGCAGTTACTCGGTCCCCTTGAGGTACGAGCAGTACTTC. Protein product: CASSYSVPLRYEQYF.

The genes are TRBV29-1 and TRBJ1-4; weak D call: TRBD1 (6 bases). The CDR3 runs to 14 residues. Trimming removed 4 bases at V and 0 bases at J, with 9 bases between. In germline, CDR1 is SQVTM, CDR2 ANQGSEA. The CDR3 coding sequence is TGCAGCGTTGTGGGGGCTTCAACTAATGAAAAACTGTTTTTT. This encodes CSVVGASTNEKLFF.

The chain has TRBV2 and TRBJ1-5, with 7 bases identical to TRBD1. Germline CDR1 is SNHLY and CDR2 is FYNNEI. The V gene end was trimmed by 5 bases and the J gene end by 0 bases; junction bases not matched to a gene: 16. This CDR3 spans 19 amino acids. The CDR3 DNA reads as TGTGCCAGCAGTTCAGACCCGGGACAGACTCTGTATAGCAATCAGCCCCAGCATTTT. This sequence encodes CASSSDPGQTLYSNQPQHF. Combining the CDR3 with reference TRBV2 and TRBJ1-5 gives the whole variable domain EPEVTQTPSHQVTQMGQEVILRCVPISNHLYFYWYRQILGQKVEFLVSFYNNEISEKSEIFDDQFSVERPDGSNFTLKIRSTKLEDSAMYFCASSSDPGQTLYSNQPQHFGDGTRLSIL.

This clone was detected a few times. The chain carries TRBV4-2 and TRBJ2-3; D may be TRBD1 (6 bases). The V end lost 0 bases, the J end lost 1 base, and 11 bases lay between the germline ends. The CDR3 has 16 residues. Germline CDR1 reads LGHNA; CDR2 reads YNFKEQ. The CDR3 sequence: CASSQEEGDRTDTQYF. The DNA of the CDR3 is TGTGCCAGCAGCCAAGAAGAGGGGGACCGCACAGATACGCAGTATTTT.

The rearrangement joins TRBV10-3 to TRBJ2-1; TRBD1 matches 8 bases. V lost 4 bases to trimming and J lost 6 bases; unmatched junction nucleotides: 2. Germline V CDR1 and CDR2: ENHRY, SYGVKD. The CDR3 has 13 residues. In DNA, the CDR3 is TGTGCCATCAGTGTTGACAGGGGCAATGAGCAGTTCTTC. Encoded protein: CAISVDRGNEQFF.

The genes are TRBV7-8 and TRBJ2-4; D tentatively fits TRBD1 or TRBD2 (5 bases each). V lost 5 bases to trimming and J lost 4 bases, with 15 bases between them. The CDR3 sequence is 15 residues long. CDR1 and CDR2 (germline): SGHVS, FQNEAQ. The CDR3: CASSPEGGGKNIQYF. CDR3 nucleotides: TGTGCCAGCAGCCCGGAAGGTGGGGGTAAAAACATTCAGTACTTC.

J is TRBJ1-5 and V is TRBV19; D may be TRBD1 (6 bases). The V end was cut by 8 bases, the J end by 5 bases, with 19 bases between. The length of the CDR3 is 15 residues. CDR1 LNHDA and CDR2 SQIVND come from the germline V gene (reference sequence). Here the CDR3 reads CASSESGGGHQPQHF. Here the CDR3 DNA reads TGTGCCAGTTCGGAATCAGGAGGGGGTCATCAGCCCCAGCATTTT.

The chain joins TRBV14 to TRBJ2-7; D is possibly TRBD1 (5 bases). This CDR3 region has 14 residues. Trimming took 0 bases from V and 11 from J, leaving 17 bases between them. Per the germline V gene, CDR1 is SGHDN and CDR2 is FVKESK. CDR3 sequence reads: CASSQDPARVGEYF. The CDR3 bases are TGTGCCAGCAGCCAAGATCCCGCCCGAGTAGGGGAGTACTTC.

This clone has more than one count but fewer than ten. This sequence joins TRBV27 and TRBJ1-5; possibly TRBD1 for D (6 bases). The V and J ends lost 4 bases and 4 bases respectively, with 11 bases between them. CDR1 and CDR2 from the germline V gene are MNHEY and SMNVEV (reference sequence). The CDR3 length is 14 residues. CDR3 coding DNA: TGTGCCAGCAGTTCGGGGGGCCATAATCAGCCCCAGCATTTT. The encoded protein is CASSSGGHNQPQHF.

The chain uses TRBV7-9 and TRBJ1-1; no clear D. The CDR3 has 16 amino acids. Between the trimmed V and J ends, which lost 5 bases and 3 bases, there was a span of 19 bases. CDR1 is SEHNR and CDR2 is FQNEAQ in the germline V gene (reference sequence). The CDR3: CASSVGRGRLDTEAFF. The CDR3 DNA follows: TGTGCCAGCAGCGTAGGCAGAGGGCGGTTGGACACTGAAGCTTTCTTT.

The V and J genes are TRBV6-1 and TRBJ2-3; D not certain. CDR1 is MNHNS, CDR2 SASEGT, per germline. This CDR3 has 13 amino acids. Trimming removed 7 bases at V and 4 bases at J, with 12 bases between. The CDR3 is CASTVLLSDTQYF. The CDR3 coding sequence is TGTGCCAGCACGGTCCTCTTATCAGATACGCAGTATTTT.

About this clone: The sample holds other DNA sequences that translate to the same CDR3. This rearrangement joins TRBV5-6 to TRBJ1-2, with no clear D. Trimming stripped 4 bases from V and 4 bases from J, with 17 bases between. Germline lookup yields CDR1 SGHDT and CDR2 YYEEEE. The CDR3 contains 15 residues. CDR3 in DNA: TGTGCCAGCAGCACTGGAGGGAGGACTCTCTATGGCTACACCTTC. This codes for CASSTGGRTLYGYTF.

This sequence joins TRBV5-8 and TRBJ1-2; D perhaps matches TRBD1 (6 bases). V was pared by 3 bases and J by 4 bases, with 19 bases between. This CDR3 spans 16 amino acids. Germline V CDR1 and CDR2: SGHTS, YDEGEE. The CDR3 coding sequence is TGTGCCAGCAGCTCGAGACAGGCCCCAAGAAGCTATGGCTACACCTTC. Protein: CASSSRQAPRSYGYTF.

This clone was detected once. The genes are TRBV7-3 and TRBJ2-5, with 7 bases that match TRBD1. Germline V lookup: CDR1 SGHTA, CDR2 FQGTGA. This CDR3 spans 14 amino acids. Trimming at V came to 5 bases and at J to 2 bases, leaving 5 bases not matched to a gene. The chain's CDR3 is CASSPRGQQETQYF. The CDR3 DNA follows: TGTGCCAGCAGCCCCCGGGGACAGCAAGAGACCCAGTACTTC.

The chain is built from TRBV27 and TRBJ1-1, with D hard to call. The V gene lost 2 bases and the J gene lost 0 bases, with 7 bases spanning the gap. CDR1 and CDR2 from the germline V gene are MNHEY and SMNVEV (reference sequence). CDR3 length: 14 amino acids. In DNA form, the CDR3 reads TGTGCCAGCAGTTTACTCCCTATGAACACTGAAGCTTTCTTT. Translating it yields CASSLLPMNTEAFF.

This chain connects TRBV2 to TRBJ2-5; D ambiguous. V lost 3 bases and J 0 bases, leaving 14 bases between the germline ends. CDR1 and CDR2 from the germline V gene are SNHLY and FYNNEI. CDR3 length: 16 amino acids. CDR3 sequence reads: CASSEESGEHQETQYF. In DNA, the CDR3 is TGTGCCAGCAGTGAGGAGTCTGGGGAACACCAAGAGACCCAGTACTTC.

This clone was observed a single time. The CDR3 DNA reads as TGTGCCAGCAGCGAATCTAGGCGCTACACCTTC. This encodes CASSESRRYTF. V is TRBV9 and J is TRBJ1-2; D unresolved. The V end lost 3 bases, the J end lost 9 bases, and 9 bases lay between the germline ends. Germline CDR1 and CDR2: SGDLS and YYNGEE. The CDR3 spans 11 residues.

The V and J genes are TRBV5-4 and TRBJ2-7; perhaps D is TRBD1 or TRBD2 (5 bases each). Germline loops: CDR1 SGHNT, CDR2 YYREEE (reference sequence). The CDR3 sequence is 14 residues long. Trimming took off 4 bases at V and 3 bases at J, with 14 bases between the two ends. Written as DNA, the CDR3 is TGTGCCAGCAGCCCCGGTGAGGGGTACTACGAGCAGTACTTC. Its translation is CASSPGEGYYEQYF. The full variable domain, with the rest looked up from reference TRBV5-4 and TRBJ2-7, is ETGVTQSPTHLIKTRGQQVTLRCSSQSGHNTVSWYQQALGQGPQFIFQYYREEENGRGNFPPRFSGLQFPNYSSELNVNALELDDSALYLCASSPGEGYYEQYFGPGTRLTVT.